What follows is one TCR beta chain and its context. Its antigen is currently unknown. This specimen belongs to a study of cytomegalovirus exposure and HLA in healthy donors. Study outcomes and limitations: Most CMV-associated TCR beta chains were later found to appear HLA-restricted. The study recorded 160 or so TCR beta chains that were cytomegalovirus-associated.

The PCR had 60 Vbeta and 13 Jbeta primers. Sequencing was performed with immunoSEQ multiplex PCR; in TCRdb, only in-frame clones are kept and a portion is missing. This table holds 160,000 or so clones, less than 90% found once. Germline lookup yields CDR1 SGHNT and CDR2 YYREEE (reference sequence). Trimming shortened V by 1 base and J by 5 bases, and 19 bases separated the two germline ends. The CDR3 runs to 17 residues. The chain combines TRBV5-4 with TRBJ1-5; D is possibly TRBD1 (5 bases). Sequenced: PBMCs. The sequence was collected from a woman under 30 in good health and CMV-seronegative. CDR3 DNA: TGTGCCAGCAGCTTGTTTCCGTCGTCCAGGGAGGATCAGCCCCAGCATTTT. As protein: CASSLFPSSREDQPQHF.